Reported below is one T cell receptor (beta chain). What it binds is not known. These data come from a study of identical twins. The study, taken as a whole, reports: For cord blood, abundant beta clonotypes had fewer insertions, unlike memory repertoires, which showed none. For out-of-frame alpha sequences shared by twins, low generation probability was in excess.

The CDR3 is made up of 16 amino acids. V was shortened by 2 bases and J by 8 bases, with 20 bases between the two germline ends. Germline values: CDR1 SGHRS, CDR2 YFSETQ. Healthy Caucasian individuals made up all the donors. TCRdb passed the 5' RACE reads through MiXCR, listing each CDR3 protein once. The sample lists more than 400,000 distinct CDR3 sequences; about 16% were seen once. This sample was shared with a second study, whose subject was yellow fever vaccine responses in identical twins.

This chain connects TRBV5-1 to TRBJ2-1; perhaps D is TRBD1 or TRBD2 (5 bases each). The TCR sequence derives from a woman in her late teens or twenties in good health. Source material: CD4+ T cells sorted from blood. Here the CDR3 reads CASSLLGPPLRDEQFF. The CDR3 DNA is TGCGCCAGCAGCTTACTGGGACCTCCCTTGAGGGATGAGCAGTTCTTC.